A single sample is the source of the 11 T cell receptor beta chains below, sequenced in a study of T cell responses to AZD1222 COVID-19 vaccine. Produced via immunoSEQ multiplex PCR; TCRdb's table is partial and in-frame only. The sample lists 85,000 to 90,000 clones, around 90% occurring once. The material was peripheral blood, obtained 28 days after the second AZD1222 dose. The origin of the receptors is an adult who received the AZD1222 COVID-19 vaccine.

The chain couples TRBV14 to TRBJ1-2; 7 nucleotides agree with TRBD1. The V gene's germline CDR1 is SGHDN and CDR2 FVKESK. The length of the CDR3 is 18 residues. J gave up 0 bases and V 4 bases, and 14 bases lay outside the gene matches. CDR3 residues: CASSPRPGQLTANYGYTF. The CDR3 DNA reads as TGTGCCAGCAGCCCCCGACCGGGACAGCTTACTGCTAACTATGGCTACACCTTC.

The chain uses TRBV29-1 and TRBJ1-3; D remains ambiguous. CDR3 length equals 11 residues. CDR1 is SQVTM and CDR2 is ANQGSEA in the germline V gene. Trimming left V 7 bases short and J 1 base short, with 5 bases between. As DNA, the CDR3 is TGCAGCGCAAGTTCTGGAAACACCATATATTTT. The encoded protein is CSASSGNTIYF.

The rearrangement uses TRBV5-1 and TRBJ2-3; TRBD1 is a possible D gene (6 bases). CDR3 length: 14 amino acids. Germline V gene data show CDR1 as SGHRS and CDR2 as YFSETQ. V lost 7 bases and J 1 base, leaving 13 bases between the germline ends. Here the CDR3 DNA reads TGCGCCAGCGGCCGGGACATCGGCACAGATACGCAGTATTTT. Translating it yields CASGRDIGTDTQYF.

V and J are TRBV6-2 or TRBV6-3 and TRBJ1-6; no definite D call. V lost 1 base, J lost 4 bases, and 5 bases lay in between. This CDR3 has 14 residues. Germline V CDR1 and CDR2: MNHEY, SVGEGT. CDR3 loop: CASSYLKYNSPLHF. The CDR3 nucleotides are TGTGCCAGCAGTTACTTAAAGTATAATTCACCCCTCCACTTT.

The chain is built from TRBV5-1 and TRBJ2-1; tentatively, D is TRBD2 (6 bases). Trimming stripped 4 bases from V and 6 bases from J, with 8 bases between. CDR1 and CDR2 (germline): SGHRS, YFSETQ. CDR3 length: 12 amino acids. The CDR3 is CASSVSGNEQFF. CDR3 nucleotides: TGCGCCAGCAGCGTTAGCGGCAATGAGCAGTTCTTC.

This rearrangement joins TRBV2 to TRBJ2-6, with a possible D match to TRBD2 (7 bases). The CDR3 extends over 16 amino acids. Germline V gene sequence: CDR1 SNHLY, CDR2 FYNNEI. V shed 6 bases and J shed 4 bases, with 16 bases lying between them. In DNA form, the CDR3 reads TGTGCCAGCAGCCTAGAGGGGGGGAACGGGGCCAACGTCCTGACTTTC. Amino acid sequence: CASSLEGGNGANVLTF.

This clone has a single count. The chain has TRBV19 and TRBJ2-5; D might be TRBD1 (6 bases). The CDR3 runs 13 residues. V was trimmed by 2 bases and J by 5 bases, leaving 9 bases between them. Germline V lookup: CDR1 LNHDA, CDR2 SQIVND (reference sequence). The CDR3 is CASSIRQGETQYF. Here the CDR3 DNA reads TGTGCCAGTAGTATAAGGCAGGGGGAGACCCAGTACTTC.

This chain joins TRBV9 and TRBJ1-1; D might be TRBD1 (5 bases). In germline, CDR1 is SGDLS, CDR2 YYNGEE. The ends were cut back, 3 bases at V and 0 bases at J, with 12 bases in the middle. The CDR3 is 15 amino acids. DNA for the CDR3: TGTGCCAGCAGCGAGACAGAACTCATGAACACTGAAGCTTTCTTT. It encodes CASSETELMNTEAFF.

CDR3 in DNA: TGTGCCAGCAGCCAAGATCTCAGGGGTGGCTATGGCTACACCTTC. Protein sequence: CASSQDLRGGYGYTF. The V gene is TRBV3-1 (or the pseudogene TRBV3-2), the J gene TRBJ1-2, with D perhaps TRBD1 (6 bases). CDR1 is LGHDT and CDR2 is YNNKEL in the germline V gene (reference sequence). The CDR3 loop spans 15 amino acids. Trimming shortened V by 0 bases and J by 4 bases, and 12 bases separated the two germline ends.

DNA for the CDR3: TGTGCCAGCCACGGGGGGAGCTCCTACAATGAGCAGTTCTTC. It yields the protein CASHGGSSYNEQFF. The chain couples TRBV6-5 to TRBJ2-1, with 7 bases that match TRBD2. Per the germline V gene, CDR1 is MNHEY and CDR2 is SVGAGI. Germline trimming cut 8 bases from V and 0 bases from J; bases unmatched to any gene: 4. The CDR3 has 14 residues.

In this sample, this clone turned up a few times. The chain recombines TRBV10-1 with TRBJ2-3; the D gene is possibly TRBD1 (5 bases). Trimming stripped 5 bases from V and 0 bases from J, with 6 bases between. The CDR3 sequence is 13 residues long. CDR1 WNHNN and CDR2 SYGVQD come from the germline V gene (reference sequence). CDR3: CASSRTSTDTQYF. In DNA form, the CDR3 reads TGCGCCAGCAGTCGGACAAGCACAGATACGCAGTATTTT.